One and the same sample provided the 9 T cell receptor beta chains below, sequenced in a study of T cells in Graves' hyperthyroidism and ophthalmopathy. RNA transcripts were the template for amplifying TCR beta CDR3 regions. Carried out on the TCR CDR3, a first-round RT-PCR used the HTBI primer set. TCRdb reprocessed the multiplex PCR reads with MiXCR, giving one entry per CDR3 protein. Here the sample spans approximately 870,000 distinct CDR3 sequences, over 35% being singletons. What was sequenced was blood. The origin of the receptors is a young man with Graves' hyperthyroidism.

This chain uses TRBV29-1 with TRBJ1-2; TRBD1 is a possible D gene (5 bases). V lost 3 bases to trimming and J lost 3 bases, with 14 bases between them. The CDR3 extends over 14 amino acids. CDR1 and CDR2 from the germline V gene are SQVTM and ANQGSEA. CDR3 sequence reads: CSVETGGTHYGYTF. In DNA form, the CDR3 reads TGCAGCGTTGAGACCGGGGGTACGCACTATGGCTACACCTTC.

A few counts support this clonotype. This chain joins TRBV7-2 and TRBJ2-7, with a possible D match to TRBD2 (5 bases). From germline, CDR1 is SGHTA and CDR2 FQGNSA. Trimming left V 6 bases short and J 0 bases short, with 15 bases between. The CDR3 is made up of 15 amino acids. The CDR3 loop is CASRNLSGVSYEQYF. As DNA, the CDR3 is TGTGCCAGCAGAAATCTAAGCGGAGTCTCCTACGAGCAGTACTTC. The full variable domain, with the rest looked up from reference TRBV7-2 and TRBJ2-7, is GAGVSQSPSNKVTEKGKDVELRCDPISGHTALYWYRQSLGQGLEFLIYFQGNSAPDKSGLPSDRFSAERTGGSVSTLTIQRTQQEDSAVYLCASRNLSGVSYEQYFGPGTRLTVT.

This chain uses TRBV9 with TRBJ2-7; no clear D gene. V gave up 0 bases and J gave up 2 bases, with 12 bases separating them. The CDR3 is 15 amino acids. Germline lookup yields CDR1 SGDLS and CDR2 YYNGEE. The CDR3, as DNA: TGTGCCAGCAGCGTAGCAGGCGGAGAAACCTACGAGCAGTACTTC. Amino acid sequence: CASSVAGGETYEQYF.

About this clonotype: A junction end diverges from the germline sequence, so it may reflect a read error. The gene calls are TRBV6-5 and TRBJ1-1; no definite D call. The CDR3 loop spans 17 amino acids. Germline V gene lookup returns CDR1 MNHEY and CDR2 SVGAGI. The chain's CDR3 is CAISYSKGQRPNTEAFF. CDR3 nucleotide sequence: TGTGCCATCAGTTACTCGAAAGGCCAGCGACCGAACACTGAAGCTTTCTTT.

V and J are TRBV18 and TRBJ2-3, with 8 nucleotides matching TRBD2. The V gene's germline CDR1 is KGHSH and CDR2 LQKENI. V lost 6 bases to trimming and J lost 4 bases; unmatched junction nucleotides: 6. The CDR3 runs 14 residues. The DNA of the CDR3 is TGTGCCAGCTCTCGAGCGGGAGTGGCAGATACGCAGTATTTT. Encoded protein: CASSRAGVADTQYF.

The chain recombines TRBV19 with TRBJ1-1; no reliable D call. This CDR3 has 10 amino acids. Looked up from germline, CDR1 is LNHDA and CDR2 is SQIVND (reference sequence). The ends were cut back, 8 bases at V and 6 bases at J, with 7 bases in the middle. DNA for the CDR3: TGTGCCAGTGGCGCCCCTGAAGCTTTCTTT. This gives the protein CASGAPEAFF.

J is TRBJ1-2 and V is TRBV20-1, with 11 bases identical to TRBD1. From germline, CDR1 is DFQATT and CDR2 SNEGSKA (reference sequence). V was clipped by 6 bases and J by 4 bases; unmatched bases: 10. The CDR3 loop spans 15 amino acids. This CDR3 is CSAATGTGGGYGYTF. The CDR3 region has the DNA TGCAGTGCGGCAACCGGGACAGGGGGGGGCTATGGCTACACCTTC.

In this sample, this clonotype turned up a few times. J is TRBJ2-7 and V is TRBV7-2; D ambiguous. The CDR3 consists of 12 residues. CDR1 and CDR2 from the germline V gene are SGHTA and FQGNSA. V gave up 10 bases and J gave up 3 bases, with 13 bases separating them. The CDR3 DNA sequence: TGTGCCACCTCCACGGACCGCTACGAGCAGTACTTC. It translates to CATSTDRYEQYF.

This clonotype was seen more than once but under ten times. The chain has TRBV5-1 and TRBJ1-2; 7 nucleotides match TRBD1. Germline CDR1 and CDR2: SGHRS and YFSETQ. The CDR3 is 13 amino acids. The ends lost 5 bases at V and 6 bases at J; junction bases unmatched: 7. DNA of the CDR3: TGCGCCAGCAGAAAGGAAGGGGGCGATGGCTACACCTTC. Translation: CASRKEGGDGYTF.